The 25 T cell receptor beta chains given below trace back to one sample, sequenced in a study of response to subunit inactivated influenza vaccine (dated by TCRdb to between 2018 and 2020). Receptors were amplified or captured by RT-PCR. Sequenced using an Illumina HiSeq 2500. In-frame beta chains were kept once TCRdb had trimmed the public reads at Q25 with fastp and called clones with MiXCR. Each CDR3 protein appears once, grouped with its most common genes and DNA. This sample has about 480,000 distinct CDR3 sequences in its table, and roughly 25% of those were observed once. Less than 2.5% of the sample lies in the top ten. Sample: CD4+ T cells sorted from PBMCs, taken around 5 days after vaccination. The receptors here all came from a man aged 50 or older who received an inactivated influenza vaccine. Donor details come from another sample of the same person, matched by shared clones.

This clonotype was detected a few times. The rearrangement links TRBV7-2 to TRBJ2-5; the D gene is possibly TRBD2 (5 bases). Trimming stripped 3 bases from V and 2 bases from J, with 16 bases between. CDR3 length equals 16 residues. Germline V gene sequence: CDR1 SGHTA, CDR2 FQGNSA. CDR3 protein: CASSFGIALLQETQYF. CDR3 DNA: TGTGCCAGCAGCTTTGGTATAGCGCTTCTACAAGAGACCCAGTACTTC.

This sequence joins TRBV5-1 and TRBJ2-7, with unresolved D. V was clipped by 0 bases and J by 2 bases, with 12 bases between them. Germline lookup yields CDR1 SGHRS and CDR2 YFSETQ. This CDR3 has 15 amino acids. CDR3 bases: TGCGCCAGCAGCTTGGATACCACCCCTGCCTACGAGCAGTACTTC. Translation: CASSLDTTPAYEQYF.

The rearrangement uses TRBV6-2 or TRBV6-3 and TRBJ2-5, with D perhaps assigned TRBD1 or TRBD2 (5 bases each). Germline-derived CDR1 and CDR2 are MNHEY and SVGEGT. Trimming stripped 2 bases from V and 4 bases from J, with 17 bases between. The CDR3 contains 16 residues. CDR3 amino acids: CASSYGRLRGRETQYF. The CDR3 DNA reads as TGTGCCAGCAGTTACGGGCGTCTGAGGGGCCGAGAGACCCAGTACTTC.

The chain is built from TRBV12-3 or TRBV12-4 and TRBJ1-3; no firm D call. Trimming stripped 6 bases from V and 5 bases from J, with 8 bases between. CDR3 length: 12 residues. DNA for the CDR3: TGTGCCAGCAGCAACACCAGAAACACCATATATTTT. Translating it yields CASSNTRNTIYF.

The V gene is TRBV5-1, the J gene TRBJ2-6; D is possibly TRBD2 (6 bases). Germline V lookup: CDR1 SGHRS, CDR2 YFSETQ. Between the trimmed V and J ends, which lost 5 bases and 0 bases, there was a span of 9 bases. The CDR3 has 15 amino acids. CDR3 loop: CASREGYSGANVLTF. The CDR3 DNA follows: TGCGCCAGCAGGGAGGGGTACTCTGGGGCCAACGTCCTGACTTTC.

There are a few counts of this clonotype. The chain has TRBV12-3 or TRBV12-4 and TRBJ2-7; 8 nucleotides line up with TRBD1. V shed 6 bases and J 6 bases; nucleotides not matched to a gene: 7. There are 13 residues in the CDR3. This CDR3 is CASSRTGLGEQYF. In DNA, the CDR3 is TGTGCCAGCAGCAGGACAGGGTTGGGCGAGCAGTACTTC.

The chain is built from TRBV5-1 and TRBJ2-2; 7 bases map to TRBD1. The junction had 8 bases not matched to a gene; V was cut back by 9 bases and J by 0 bases. There are 15 residues in the CDR3. Germline CDR1 SGHRS, CDR2 YFSETQ. CDR3 residues: CATTTGPPNTGELFF. In nucleotides, the CDR3 is TGCGCCACCACGACAGGGCCGCCGAACACCGGGGAGCTGTTTTTT.

There are a few counts of this clonotype. CDR3 DNA sequence: TGTGCCAGCAGCCTACAGGGTGATGTGACCGGGGAGCTGTTTTTT. Translating it yields CASSLQGDVTGELFF. This chain links TRBV7-2 with TRBJ2-2; weak D call: TRBD1 (6 bases). V was clipped by 5 bases and J by 5 bases, with 15 bases between them. Germline values: CDR1 SGHTA, CDR2 FQGNSA. This CDR3 is 15 amino acids long.

The chain couples TRBV20-1 to TRBJ2-1; 8 bases line up with TRBD1. Germline V lookup: CDR1 DFQATT, CDR2 SNEGSKA (reference sequence). This CDR3 comprises 14 residues. V shed 4 bases, J shed 0 bases, and the junction held 2 bases outside the gene matches. The CDR3 coding sequence is TGCAGTGCTACAACAGGGGGCTCCTACAATGAGCAGTTCTTC. Encoded protein: CSATTGGSYNEQFF.

The gene calls are TRBV21-1 and TRBJ2-1; the table assigns TRBD1, which was not confirmed against the DNA. TRBV21-1 is listed as a pseudogene. The CDR3 is made up of 14 amino acids. CDR3 region: CASSGNETYNEQFF. CDR3 coding DNA: TGTGCCAGCTCCGGGAACGAGACCTACAATGAGCAGTTCTTC.

The chain links TRBV28 to TRBJ1-5; unclear D gene. The CDR3 is 14 residues long. V gave up 8 bases and J gave up 12 bases, with 23 bases separating them. Germline values: CDR1 MDHEN, CDR2 SYDVKM. The DNA for the CDR3 is TGTGCCAGCCTAACCTATGCGGGCGGCCGCCACCAGCATTTT. Translated, it gives CASLTYAGGRHQHF.

This clonotype was counted a few times. This chain links TRBV28 with TRBJ2-5; 11 bases are shared with TRBD2. The CDR3 is 18 amino acids. CDR1 is MDHEN and CDR2 is SYDVKM in the germline V gene. The ends lost 3 bases at V and 2 bases at J; junction bases unmatched: 11. CDR3 in amino acids: CASSFGVSSGRRQETQYF. For the CDR3, the DNA is TGTGCCAGCAGTTTTGGGGTTTCTAGCGGGAGGAGGCAAGAGACCCAGTACTTC.

The CDR3 sequence is CASSSMTGKYEQYF. CDR3 sequence (DNA): TGTGCCAGCAGTTCCATGACAGGGAAGTACGAGCAGTACTTC. The chain uses TRBV12-3 or TRBV12-4 and TRBJ2-7; the match to TRBD1 covers 7 bases. The CDR3 contains 14 residues. V gave up 4 bases and J gave up 4 bases; unmatched junction bases: 7.

This clonotype was seen a few times. The V call is TRBV29-1, the J call TRBJ2-7; 8 bases map to TRBD1. The CDR3 covers 12 residues. With 7 bases clipped from V and 5 bases from J, the junction kept 7 bases outside the gene matches. CDR1 is SQVTM, CDR2 ANQGSEA, per germline. For the CDR3, the DNA is TGCAGCGCTACAGGGGGAATTGACGAGCAGTACTTC. It is translated as CSATGGIDEQYF.

The rearrangement links TRBV11-2 to TRBJ1-3; perhaps TRBD1 as D (6 bases). This CDR3 spans 20 amino acids. Trimming removed 2 bases from V and 0 bases from J, with 23 bases in between. The germline V gene has CDR1 SGHAT and CDR2 FQNNGV. CDR3 loop: CASSLNFFELGTTSGNTIYF. DNA for the CDR3: TGTGCCAGCAGCTTAAATTTTTTCGAGTTAGGGACAACCTCTGGAAACACCATATATTTT. The whole variable domain, remainder taken from reference TRBV11-2 and TRBJ1-3, is EAGVAQSPRYKIIEKRQSVAFWCNPISGHATLYWYQQILGQGPKLLIQFQNNGVVDDSQLPKDRFSAERLKGVDSTLKIQPAKLEDSAVYLCASSLNFFELGTTSGNTIYFGEGSWLTVV.

This clonotype was recorded only once. The V gene is TRBV20-1, the J gene TRBJ2-3; D gene unclear. This CDR3 spans 13 amino acids. CDR1 is DFQATT and CDR2 is SNEGSKA in the germline V gene (reference sequence). V was shortened by 2 bases and J by 14 bases, with 20 bases between the two germline ends. The CDR3 region has the DNA TGCAGTGCTAGACCTCTTGTGGGGTTACAGTCGTATTTT. As protein: CSARPLVGLQSYF.

This clonotype was counted a few times. V gene TRBV6-2 or TRBV6-3 combines with J gene TRBJ1-1; D possibly corresponds to TRBD1 (5 bases). CDR1 and CDR2 (germline): MNHEY, SVGEGT. V was shortened by 5 bases and J by 1 base, with 20 bases between the two germline ends. The CDR3 extends over 17 amino acids. The CDR3 protein is CASSRGQVAVRNTEAFF. The CDR3 region has the DNA TGTGCCAGCAGTCGGGGCCAGGTGGCGGTCCGGAACACTGAAGCTTTCTTT.

This clonotype was seen only a few times. The CDR3 sequence is CSARDEWRQGYEKLFF. The CDR3 region has the DNA TGCAGTGCTAGAGACGAGTGGAGACAGGGGTATGAAAAACTGTTTTTT. This chain links TRBV20-1 with TRBJ1-4, with 8 nucleotides matching TRBD1. Germline CDR1 reads DFQATT; CDR2 reads SNEGSKA (reference sequence). V lost 0 bases to trimming and J lost 6 bases; unmatched junction nucleotides: 9. CDR3 length equals 16 residues.

The V and J genes are TRBV27 and TRBJ2-1, with D maybe TRBD1 (6 bases). The CDR3 is made up of 11 amino acids. Germline-derived CDR1 and CDR2 are MNHEY and SMNVEV (reference sequence). V lost 8 bases to trimming and J lost 7 bases, with 9 bases between them. CDR3 residues: CASRTGNEQFF. As DNA, the CDR3 is TGTGCCAGCCGTACAGGGAATGAGCAGTTCTTC.

This chain connects TRBV6-2 or TRBV6-3 to TRBJ2-1, with TRBD2 matching over 8 bases. The CDR3 runs 15 residues. The germline V gene has CDR1 MNHEY and CDR2 SVGEGT. V lost 4 bases to trimming and J lost 9 bases; unmatched junction nucleotides: 11. CDR3: CASSSVSGRFREQFF. Here the CDR3 DNA reads TGTGCCAGCAGTTCTGTGAGCGGGAGATTCCGTGAGCAGTTCTTC.

This clonotype appeared a few times. The chain couples TRBV4-2 to TRBJ2-5; 11 bases agree with TRBD2. This CDR3 spans 15 amino acids. With 4 bases clipped from V and 4 bases from J, the junction kept 5 bases outside the gene matches. Germline lookup yields CDR1 LGHNA and CDR2 YNFKEQ. The DNA for the CDR3 is TGTGCCAGCAGCCCTACTAGCGGGAGAAGAGAGACCCAGTACTTC. Its protein is CASSPTSGRRETQYF.

J is TRBJ1-3 and V is TRBV6-5; no definite D call. Germline values: CDR1 MNHEY, CDR2 SVGAGI. The CDR3 contains 14 residues. Between the trimmed V and J ends, which lost 2 bases and 0 bases, there was a span of 5 bases. In DNA form, the CDR3 reads TGTGCCAGCAGTTACAGAGGCTCTGGAAACACCATATATTTT. Protein product: CASSYRGSGNTIYF.

This clonotype was seen ten or more times. The chain employs TRBV25-1 and TRBJ2-2, with D unclear. The germline V gene encodes CDR1 MGHDK and CDR2 SYGVNS. There are 14 residues in the CDR3. V lost 2 bases to trimming and J lost 6 bases, with 10 bases between them. For the CDR3, the DNA is TGTGCCAGCAGTGAAGGGGATAGGGCCGGGGAGCTGTTTTTT. Its translation is CASSEGDRAGELFF.

V is TRBV6-1 and J is TRBJ2-7; 12 nucleotides align to TRBD2. V lost 6 bases and J lost 2; bases outside the gene matches: 5. This CDR3 has 15 residues. Germline assignment: CDR1 MNHNS and CDR2 SASEGT. The CDR3 DNA follows: TGTGCCAGCAGCCGGACTAGCGGGGAGACCTACGAGCAGTACTTC. Protein product: CASSRTSGETYEQYF.

The chain is built from TRBV7-2 and TRBJ2-2; no clear D. The CDR3 is made up of 15 amino acids. The V gene's germline CDR1 is SGHTA and CDR2 FQGNSA. The V end was cut by 0 bases, the J end by 1 base, with 6 bases between. In DNA form, the CDR3 reads TGTGCCAGCAGCTTAGCGGTGGGGAACACCGGGGAGCTGTTTTTT. This translates into CASSLAVGNTGELFF. The whole variable domain, remainder taken from reference TRBV7-2 and TRBJ2-2, is GAGVSQSPSNKVTEKGKDVELRCDPISGHTALYWYRQSLGQGLEFLIYFQGNSAPDKSGLPSDRFSAERTGGSVSTLTIQRTQQEDSAVYLCASSLAVGNTGELFFGEGSRLTVL.